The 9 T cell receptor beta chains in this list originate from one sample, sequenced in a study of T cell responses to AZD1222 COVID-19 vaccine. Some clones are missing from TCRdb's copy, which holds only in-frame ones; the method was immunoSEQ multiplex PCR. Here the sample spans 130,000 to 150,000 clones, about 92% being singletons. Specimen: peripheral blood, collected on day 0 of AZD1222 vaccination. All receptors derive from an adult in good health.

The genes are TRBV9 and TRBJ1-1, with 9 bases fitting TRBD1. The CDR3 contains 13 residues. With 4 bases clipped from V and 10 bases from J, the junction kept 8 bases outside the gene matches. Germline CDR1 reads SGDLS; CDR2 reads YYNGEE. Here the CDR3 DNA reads TGTGCCAGCAGCAATCAGGGACAGGGCTCAGCTTTCTTT. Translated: CASSNQGQGSAFF.

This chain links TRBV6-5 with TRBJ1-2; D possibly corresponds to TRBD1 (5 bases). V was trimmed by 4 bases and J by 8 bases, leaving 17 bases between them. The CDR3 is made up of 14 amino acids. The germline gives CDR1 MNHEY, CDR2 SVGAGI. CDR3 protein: CASSSPGLYWGYTF. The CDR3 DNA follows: TGTGCCAGCAGTTCCCCGGGACTATACTGGGGCTACACCTTC.

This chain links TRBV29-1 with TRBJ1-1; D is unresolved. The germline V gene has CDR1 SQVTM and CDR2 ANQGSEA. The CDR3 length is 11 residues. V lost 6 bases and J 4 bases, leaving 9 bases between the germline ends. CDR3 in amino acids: CSVERVTEAFF. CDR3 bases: TGCAGCGTGGAACGGGTCACTGAAGCTTTCTTT. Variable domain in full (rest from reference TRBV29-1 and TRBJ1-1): SAVISQKPSRDICQRGTSLTIQCQVDSQVTMMFWYRQQPGQSLTLIATANQGSEATYESGFVIDKFPISRPNLTFSTLTVSNMSPEDSSIYLCSVERVTEAFFGQGTRLTVV.

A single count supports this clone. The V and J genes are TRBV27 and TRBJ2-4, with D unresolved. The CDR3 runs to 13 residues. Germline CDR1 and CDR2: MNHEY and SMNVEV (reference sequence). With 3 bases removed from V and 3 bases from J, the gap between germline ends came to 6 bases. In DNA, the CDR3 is TGTGCCAGCAGTTTTAACAGCAAAAACATTCAGTACTTC. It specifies CASSFNSKNIQYF.

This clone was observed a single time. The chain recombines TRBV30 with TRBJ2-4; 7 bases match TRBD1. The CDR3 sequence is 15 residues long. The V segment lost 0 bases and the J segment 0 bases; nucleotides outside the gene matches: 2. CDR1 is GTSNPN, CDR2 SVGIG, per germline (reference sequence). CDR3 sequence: CAWSVGQIAKNIQYF. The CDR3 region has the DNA TGTGCCTGGAGTGTGGGACAGATAGCCAAAAACATTCAGTACTTC.

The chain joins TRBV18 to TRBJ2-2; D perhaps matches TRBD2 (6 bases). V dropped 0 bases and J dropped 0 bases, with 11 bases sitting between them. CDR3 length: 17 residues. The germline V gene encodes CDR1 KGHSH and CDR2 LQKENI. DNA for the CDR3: TGTGCCAGCTCACCACCGGGGGGTGCCCCGAACACCGGGGAGCTGTTTTTT. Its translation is CASSPPGGAPNTGELFF.

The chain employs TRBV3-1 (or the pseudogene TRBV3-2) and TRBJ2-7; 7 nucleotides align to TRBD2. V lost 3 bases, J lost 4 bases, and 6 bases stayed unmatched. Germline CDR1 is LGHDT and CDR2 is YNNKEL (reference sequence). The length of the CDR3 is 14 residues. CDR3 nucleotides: TGTGCCAGCAGCCAGGCGGGAGAAGGTTACGAGCAGTACTTC. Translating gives CASSQAGEGYEQYF.

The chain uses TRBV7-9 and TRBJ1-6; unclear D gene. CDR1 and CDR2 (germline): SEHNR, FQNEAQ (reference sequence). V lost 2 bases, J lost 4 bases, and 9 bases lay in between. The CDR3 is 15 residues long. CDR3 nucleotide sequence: TGTGCCAGCAGCTTACCAACAAGTTATAATTCACCCCTCCACTTT. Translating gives CASSLPTSYNSPLHF.

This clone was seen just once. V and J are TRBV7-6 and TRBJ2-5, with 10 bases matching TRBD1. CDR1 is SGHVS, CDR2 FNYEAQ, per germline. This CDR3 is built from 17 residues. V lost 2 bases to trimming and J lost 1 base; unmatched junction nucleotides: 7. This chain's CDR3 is CASSLFGTGVSQETQYF. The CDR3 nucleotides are TGTGCCAGCAGCTTATTCGGGACAGGGGTCAGCCAAGAGACCCAGTACTTC.